The sequence of this T cell receptor (beta chain) was determined in a study of blood T cell repertoires in COVID-19. In the study overall: COVID-19 samples collected from the United States, Italy and Spain covered acute and convalescent phases. Sources were T cells, B-cell-depleted T cells, or PBMCs; the material itself was cDNA or gDNA.

In the study's own analysis: How many nucleated cells were present was estimated from reference gene primer amplification. The table came from immunoSEQ multiplex PCR; TCRdb's copy has only in-frame clones and leaves some out. V and J calls plus clone size are reproduced from that table; the DNA served to infer D and trimming. The table has some 21,000 clones, more than 80% seen once; the top ten hold about 4%. The J segment lost 5 bases and the V segment lost 4 bases, leaving 10 bases of the junction unmatched. CDR1 is SQVTM, CDR2 ANQGSEA, per germline. CDR3 length equals 14 residues. The chain carries TRBV29-1 and TRBJ2-5; 7 bases are shared with TRBD1. Input material: peripheral blood. This TCR came from a woman aged 50 to 60 with active COVID-19. CDR3 DNA: TGCAGCGTTGCCTCGACAGGGTCGGCGGAGACCCAGTACTTC. Amino acids: CSVASTGSAETQYF.